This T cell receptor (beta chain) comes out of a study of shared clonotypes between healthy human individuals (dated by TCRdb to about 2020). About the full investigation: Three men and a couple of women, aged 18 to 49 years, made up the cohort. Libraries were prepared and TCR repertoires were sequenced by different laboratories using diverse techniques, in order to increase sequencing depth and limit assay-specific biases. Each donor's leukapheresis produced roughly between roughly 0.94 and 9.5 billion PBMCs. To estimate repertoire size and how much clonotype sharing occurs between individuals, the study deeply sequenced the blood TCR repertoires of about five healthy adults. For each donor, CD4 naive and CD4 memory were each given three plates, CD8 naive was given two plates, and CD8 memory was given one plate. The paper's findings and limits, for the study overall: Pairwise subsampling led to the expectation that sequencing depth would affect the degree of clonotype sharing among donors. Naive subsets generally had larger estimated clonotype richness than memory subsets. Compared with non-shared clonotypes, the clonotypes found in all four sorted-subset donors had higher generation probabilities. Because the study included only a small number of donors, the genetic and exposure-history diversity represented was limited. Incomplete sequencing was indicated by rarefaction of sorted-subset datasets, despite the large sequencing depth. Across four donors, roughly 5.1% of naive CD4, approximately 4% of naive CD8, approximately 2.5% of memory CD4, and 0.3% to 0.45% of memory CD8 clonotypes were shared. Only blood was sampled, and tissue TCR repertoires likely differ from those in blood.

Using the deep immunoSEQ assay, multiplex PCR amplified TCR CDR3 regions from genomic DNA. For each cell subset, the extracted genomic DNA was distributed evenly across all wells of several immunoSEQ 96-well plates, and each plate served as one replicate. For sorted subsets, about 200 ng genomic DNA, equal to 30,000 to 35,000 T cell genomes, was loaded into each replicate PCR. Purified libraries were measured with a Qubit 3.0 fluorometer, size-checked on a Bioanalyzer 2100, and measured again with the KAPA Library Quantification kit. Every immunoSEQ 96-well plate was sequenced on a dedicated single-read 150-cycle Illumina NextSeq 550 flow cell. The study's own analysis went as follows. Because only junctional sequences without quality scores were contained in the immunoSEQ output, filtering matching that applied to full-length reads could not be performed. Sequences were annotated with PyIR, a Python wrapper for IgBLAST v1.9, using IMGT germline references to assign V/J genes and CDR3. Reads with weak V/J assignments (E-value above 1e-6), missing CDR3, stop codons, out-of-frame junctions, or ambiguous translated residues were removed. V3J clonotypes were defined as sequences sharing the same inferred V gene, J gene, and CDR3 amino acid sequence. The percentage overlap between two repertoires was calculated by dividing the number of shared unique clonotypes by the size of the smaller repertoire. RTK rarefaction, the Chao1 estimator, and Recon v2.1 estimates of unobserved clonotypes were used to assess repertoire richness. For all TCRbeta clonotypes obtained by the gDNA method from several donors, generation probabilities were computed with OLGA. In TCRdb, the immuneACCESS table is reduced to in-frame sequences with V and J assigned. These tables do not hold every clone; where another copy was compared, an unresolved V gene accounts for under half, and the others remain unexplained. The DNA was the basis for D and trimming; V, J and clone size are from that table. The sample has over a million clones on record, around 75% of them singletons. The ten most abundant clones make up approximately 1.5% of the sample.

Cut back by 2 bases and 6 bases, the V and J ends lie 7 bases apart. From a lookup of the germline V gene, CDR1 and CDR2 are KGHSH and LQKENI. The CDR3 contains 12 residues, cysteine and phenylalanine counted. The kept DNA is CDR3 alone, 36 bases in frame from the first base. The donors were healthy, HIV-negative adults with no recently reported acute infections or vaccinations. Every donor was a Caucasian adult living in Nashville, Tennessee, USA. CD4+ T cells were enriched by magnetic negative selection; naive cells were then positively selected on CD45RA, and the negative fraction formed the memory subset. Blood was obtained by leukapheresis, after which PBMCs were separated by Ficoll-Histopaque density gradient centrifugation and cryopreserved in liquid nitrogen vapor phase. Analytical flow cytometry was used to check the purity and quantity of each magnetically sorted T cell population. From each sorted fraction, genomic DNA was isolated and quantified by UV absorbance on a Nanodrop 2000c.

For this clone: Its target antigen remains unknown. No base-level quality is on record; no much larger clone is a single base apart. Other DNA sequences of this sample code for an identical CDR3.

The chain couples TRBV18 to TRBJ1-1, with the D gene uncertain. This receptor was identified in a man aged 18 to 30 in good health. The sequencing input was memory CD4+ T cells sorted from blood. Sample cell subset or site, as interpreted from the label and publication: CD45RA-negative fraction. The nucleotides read TGTGCCAGCTCACCAGGTTCAGCTGAAGCTTTCTTT. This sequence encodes CASSPGSAEAFF.